This T cell receptor beta chain was sequenced during a study of metastatic and nonmetastatic thyroid tumors. Study-wide context: For malignant and benign thyroid patients, tumor or nodule tissue and blood were the sources whose repertoires were compared. Study-level findings and limits: Benign nodules were reported to have significantly lower TCR beta diversity than malignant thyroid tumors, in blood and tumor.

Each patient came to thyroid surgery without any prior treatment (of any kind). TCRdb recomputed clones from the PCR reads via MiXCR. The sample has more than 70,000 clones, 8% to 9.5% seen once; the top ten hold under 9%. The table lists this clone with many counts. The antigen is undetermined. The CDR3 consists of 14 residues. Germline CDR1 is LNHDA and CDR2 is SQIVND (reference sequence). Deletions cut 6 bases from V and 6 bases from J, with 12 bases between. V is TRBV19 and J is TRBJ1-6, with a possible D match to TRBD1 (5 bases). This clonotype was obtained from a female donor with papillary thyroid cancer or a benign thyroid nodule (not recorded which). Some clones in this sample may be carry-over from other donors' samples. The sample consisted of blood. The CDR3 region has the DNA TGTGCCAGTAGATCTCGGGGGAGTAATTCACCCCTCCACTTT. Translated, it gives CASRSRGSNSPLHF.